This T cell receptor beta chain stems from a study of CD8 T cells in Susac syndrome. The CDR3 is 16 amino acids. Germline trimming cut 6 bases from V and 8 bases from J; bases unmatched to any gene: 16. Germline V gene data show CDR1 as MNHEY and CDR2 as SVGEGT. General observations from the study: The relatively small number of individuals in the TCR sequencing and HLA analysis was acknowledged by the study.

As for this clonotype: The antigen is undetermined.

RNA amounts of roughly 0.5 to 1 ug underwent reverse transcription with random hexamers. The method of amplification for TCR beta CDR3 was immunoSEQ multiplex PCR, covering 54 Vbeta and 13 Jbeta. One entry per CDR3 protein, called by TCRdb with MiXCR from the immunoSEQ multiplex PCR reads. Of a few hundred thousand distinct CDR3 sequences detected, 92% appear once; the ten largest clones hold roughly 0.13%. The chain uses TRBV6-2 or TRBV6-3 and TRBJ2-1, with 7 bases identical to TRBD2. The origin of this receptor is a human donor with multiple sclerosis. Sequenced input: CD8+ T cells from PBMCs. The CDR3 DNA reads as TGTGCCAGCAGCCCCGGGGGGACTACCTTGGGAGATGAGCAGTTCTTC. Its protein is CASSPGGTTLGDEQFF.